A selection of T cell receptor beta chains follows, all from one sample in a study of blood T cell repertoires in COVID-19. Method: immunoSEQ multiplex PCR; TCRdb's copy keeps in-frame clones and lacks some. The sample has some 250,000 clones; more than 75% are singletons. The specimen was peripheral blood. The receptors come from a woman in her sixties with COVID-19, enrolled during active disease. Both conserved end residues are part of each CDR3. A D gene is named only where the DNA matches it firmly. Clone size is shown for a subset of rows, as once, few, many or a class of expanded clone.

CASSEYRSNQPQHF TGTGCCAGCAGTGAGTACAGGAGCAATCAGCCCCAGCATTTT TRBV2 NA NA 14 TRBJ1-5
CASSLRGGEQYF TGTGCCAGCAGTTTAAGGGGGGGCGAGCAGTACTTC TRBV28 NA NA 12 TRBJ2-7
CAWKLRGTDTQYF TGTGCCTGGAAGTTGAGAGGGACAGATACGCAGTATTTT TRBV30 NA NA 13 TRBJ2-3
CAWTRSGRGTDTQYF TGTGCCTGGACTCGAAGCGGGAGAGGTACAGATACGCAGTATTTT TRBV30 NA TRBD2 15 TRBJ2-3
CASRGLAGWNEQFF TGTGCCAGCAGGGGACTAGCGGGATGGAATGAGCAGTTCTTC TRBV28 NA TRBD2 14 TRBJ2-1
CASAWGHLNEQFF TGTGCCAGCGCATGGGGACACTTGAATGAGCAGTTCTTC TRBV5-4 NA NA 13 TRBJ2-1
CASSPMGHLENIQYF TGTGCCAGCAGCCCCATGGGCCACCTTGAAAACATTCAGTACTTC TRBV7-2 once NA 15 TRBJ2-4
CASSRTGNYEQYF TGTGCCAGTAGTAGGACAGGGAACTACGAGCAGTACTTC TRBV19 NA TRBD1 13 TRBJ2-7
CASSPYRVGGANVLTF TGTGCCAGCTCACCCTACAGGGTAGGGGGGGCCAACGTCCTGACTTTC TRBV18 NA NA 16 TRBJ2-6
CASSGTGSGGYTF TGTGCCAGCAGCGGGACAGGGTCAGGTGGCTACACCTTC TRBV12-3/TRBV12-4 NA TRBD1 13 TRBJ1-2
CASSQGTGRMYEQYF TGCGCCAGCAGCCAAGGTACAGGGAGAATGTACGAGCAGTACTTC TRBV4-3 once NA 15 TRBJ2-7
CASSAGTPVRAGNTIYF TGTGCCAGCAGTGCCGGGACTCCGGTACGAGCCGGAAACACCATATATTTT TRBV6-1 NA NA 17 TRBJ1-3
CASSIRGPKNTGELFF TGTGCCAGTAGTATCAGGGGTCCAAAGAACACCGGGGAGCTGTTTTTT TRBV19 once NA 16 TRBJ2-2
CASSSRDSSYNEQFF TGTGCCAGCAGTAGCCGGGACAGTTCCTACAATGAGCAGTTCTTC TRBV3-1/TRBV3-2 NA TRBD1 15 TRBJ2-1
CASSSGGQLNEQFF TGCGCCAGCAGCTCCGGAGGACAGCTTAATGAGCAGTTCTTC TRBV5-1 NA NA 14 TRBJ2-1
CASRPTGGNIQYF TGTGCCAGCAGACCGACAGGTGGGAACATTCAGTACTTC TRBV27 NA NA 13 TRBJ2-4
CATSRARQGGYTF TGTGCCACCAGCAGAGCTCGACAGGGTGGCTACACCTTC TRBV15 few TRBD1 13 TRBJ1-2
CASSPPSGWDEQFF TGTGCCAGCTCACCACCGTCAGGGTGGGATGAGCAGTTCTTC TRBV18 NA NA 14 TRBJ2-1
CASSLRTTGNTIYF TGCGCCAGCTCTCTCAGGACTACTGGAAACACCATATATTTT TRBV10-2 once NA 14 TRBJ1-3
CASSGEVNYGYTF TGTGCCAGCAGTGGCGAGGTTAACTATGGCTACACCTTC TRBV2 once NA 13 TRBJ1-2
CASSLGPDYNEQFF TGTGCCAGCAGTTTAGGTCCAGACTACAATGAGCAGTTCTTC TRBV28 NA NA 14 TRBJ2-1
CASSTRGTEQYF TGTGCCAGCAGCACCAGGGGGACGGAGCAGTACTTC TRBV7-9 NA TRBD1 12 TRBJ2-7
CASSLDRVGQPQHF TGTGCCAGCAGTTTGGACAGGGTCGGTCAGCCCCAGCATTTT TRBV28 NA TRBD1 14 TRBJ1-5
CASLLGGEADTQYF TGTGCCAGCCTCCTGGGGGGAGAGGCAGATACGCAGTATTTT TRBV7-2 NA NA 14 TRBJ2-3
CASSYARDIKAKLFF TGTGCCAGCAGTTACGCACGGGACATAAAGGCAAAACTGTTTTTT TRBV6-5 NA NA 15 TRBJ1-4
CATRRNTEAFF TGTGCCACCCGTCGGAACACTGAAGCTTTCTTT TRBV10-3 NA NA 11 TRBJ1-1
CASSQNRGNSPLHF TGCGCCAGCAGCCAAAACAGGGGTAATTCACCCCTCCACTTT TRBV4-3 NA TRBD1 14 TRBJ1-6